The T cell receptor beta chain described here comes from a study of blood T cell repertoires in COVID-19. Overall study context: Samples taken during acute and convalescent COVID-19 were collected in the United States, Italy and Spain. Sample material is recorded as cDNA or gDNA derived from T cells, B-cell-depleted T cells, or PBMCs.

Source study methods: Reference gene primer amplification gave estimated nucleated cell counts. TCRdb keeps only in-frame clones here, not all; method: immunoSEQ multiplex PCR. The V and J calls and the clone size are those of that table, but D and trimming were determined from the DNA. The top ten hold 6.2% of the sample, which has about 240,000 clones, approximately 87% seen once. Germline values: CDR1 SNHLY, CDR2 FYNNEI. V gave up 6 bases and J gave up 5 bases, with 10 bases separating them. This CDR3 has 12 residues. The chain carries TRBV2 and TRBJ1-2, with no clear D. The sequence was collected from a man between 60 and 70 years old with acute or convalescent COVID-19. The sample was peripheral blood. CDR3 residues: CASRGDLYGYTF. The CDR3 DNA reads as TGTGCCAGCAGGGGAGACCTTTATGGCTACACCTTC. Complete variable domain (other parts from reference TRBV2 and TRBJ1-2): EPEVTQTPSHQVTQMGQEVILRCVPISNHLYFYWYRQILGQKVEFLVSFYNNEISEKSEIFDDQFSVERPDGSNFTLKIRSTKLEDSAMYFCASRGDLYGYTFGSGTRLTVV.